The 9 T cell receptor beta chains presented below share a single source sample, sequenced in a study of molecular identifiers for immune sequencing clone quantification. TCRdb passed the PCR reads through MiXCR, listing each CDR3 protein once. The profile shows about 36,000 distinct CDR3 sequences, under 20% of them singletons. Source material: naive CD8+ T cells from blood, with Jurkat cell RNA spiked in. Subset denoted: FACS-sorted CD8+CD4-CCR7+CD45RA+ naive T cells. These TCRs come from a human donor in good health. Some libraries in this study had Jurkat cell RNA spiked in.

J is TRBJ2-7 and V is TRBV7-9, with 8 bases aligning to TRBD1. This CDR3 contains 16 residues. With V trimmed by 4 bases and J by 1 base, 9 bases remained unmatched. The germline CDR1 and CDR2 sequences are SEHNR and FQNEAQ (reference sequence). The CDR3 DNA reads TGTGCCAGCAGCTCAGCCCGGACAGGGACGTCCTACGAGCAGTACTTC. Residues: CASSSARTGTSYEQYF.

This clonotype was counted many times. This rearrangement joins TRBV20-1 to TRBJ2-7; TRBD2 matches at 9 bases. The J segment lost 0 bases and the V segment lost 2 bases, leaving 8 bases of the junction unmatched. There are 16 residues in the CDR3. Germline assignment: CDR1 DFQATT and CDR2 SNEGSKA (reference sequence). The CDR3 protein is CSARPLSGSFSYEQYF. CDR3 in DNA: TGCAGTGCTAGACCCCTTAGCGGGAGTTTCTCCTACGAGCAGTACTTC.

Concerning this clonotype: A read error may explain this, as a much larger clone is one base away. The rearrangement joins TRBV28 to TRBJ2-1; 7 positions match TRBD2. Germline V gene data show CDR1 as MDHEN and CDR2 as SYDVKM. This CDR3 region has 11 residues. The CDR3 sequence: CTSSLAGPKLF. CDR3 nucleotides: TGTACCAGCAGTTTAGCGGGCCCCAAGCTCTTC.

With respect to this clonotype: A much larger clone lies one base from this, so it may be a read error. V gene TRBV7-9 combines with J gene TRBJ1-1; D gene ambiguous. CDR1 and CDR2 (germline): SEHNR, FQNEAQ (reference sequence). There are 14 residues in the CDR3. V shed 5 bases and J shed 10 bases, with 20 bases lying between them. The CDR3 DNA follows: TGTGCCAGCAGCCTTCAGAGGCAATCCGCCGGAGCTTTCTTT. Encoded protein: CASSLQRQSAGAFF.

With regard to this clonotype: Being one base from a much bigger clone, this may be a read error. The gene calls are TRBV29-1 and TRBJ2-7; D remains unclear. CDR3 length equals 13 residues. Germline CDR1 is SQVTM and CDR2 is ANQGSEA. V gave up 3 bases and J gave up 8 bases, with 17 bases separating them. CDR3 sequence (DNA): TGCAGCGTTGAGACGATTGGGTATCGGAAGCAGTACTTC. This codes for CSVETIGYRKQYF.

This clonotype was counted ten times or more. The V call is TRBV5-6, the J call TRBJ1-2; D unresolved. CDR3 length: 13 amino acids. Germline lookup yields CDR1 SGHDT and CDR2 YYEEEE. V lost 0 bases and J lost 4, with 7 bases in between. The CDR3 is CASSLGAIYGYTF. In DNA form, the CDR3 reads TGTGCCAGCAGCTTGGGTGCCATCTATGGCTACACCTTC.

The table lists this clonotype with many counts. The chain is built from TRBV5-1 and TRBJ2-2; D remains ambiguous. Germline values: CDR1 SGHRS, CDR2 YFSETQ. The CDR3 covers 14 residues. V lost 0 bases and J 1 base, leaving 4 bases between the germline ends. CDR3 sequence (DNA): TGCGCCAGCAGCTTGGACAGGAACACCGGGGAGCTGTTTTTT. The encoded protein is CASSLDRNTGELFF.

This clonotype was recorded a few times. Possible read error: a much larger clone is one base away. The chain's CDR3 is CASSAVDIWNTEAFF. The CDR3 DNA reads as TGTGCCAGCAGCGCAGTGGACATTTGGAACACTGAAGCTTTCTTT. The genes are TRBV7-2 and TRBJ1-1; TRBD1 might be the D (5 bases). The germline CDR1 and CDR2 sequences are SGHTA and FQGNSA. V lost 5 bases and J lost 1, with 14 bases in between. The CDR3 is 15 amino acids. The variable domain in full, completed from reference TRBV7-2 and TRBJ1-1, reads GAGVSQSPSNKVTEKGKDVELRCDPISGHTALYWYRQSLGQGLEFLIYFQGNSAPDKSGLPSDRFSAERTGGSVSTLTIQRTQQEDSAVYLCASSAVDIWNTEAFFGQGTRLTVV.

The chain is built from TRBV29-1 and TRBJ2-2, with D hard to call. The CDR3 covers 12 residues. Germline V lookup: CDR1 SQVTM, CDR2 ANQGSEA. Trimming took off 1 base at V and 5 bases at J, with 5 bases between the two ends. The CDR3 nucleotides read TGCAGCGTTGAAGCCCTGACCGGGGAGCTGTTTTTT. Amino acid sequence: CSVEALTGELFF.